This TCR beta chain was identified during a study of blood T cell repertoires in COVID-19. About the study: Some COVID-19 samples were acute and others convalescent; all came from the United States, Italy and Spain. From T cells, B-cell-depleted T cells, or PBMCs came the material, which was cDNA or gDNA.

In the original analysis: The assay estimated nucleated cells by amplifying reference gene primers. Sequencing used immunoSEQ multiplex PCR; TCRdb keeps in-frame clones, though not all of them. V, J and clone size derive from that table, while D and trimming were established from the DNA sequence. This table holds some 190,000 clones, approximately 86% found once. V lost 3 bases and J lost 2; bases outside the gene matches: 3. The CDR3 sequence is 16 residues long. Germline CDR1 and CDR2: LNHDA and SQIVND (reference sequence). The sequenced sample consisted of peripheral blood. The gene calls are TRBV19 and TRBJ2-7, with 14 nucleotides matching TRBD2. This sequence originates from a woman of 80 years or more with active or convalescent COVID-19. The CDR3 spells CASSIGTSGSPYEQYF. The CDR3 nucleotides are TGTGCCAGTAGTATCGGGACTAGCGGGAGTCCCTACGAGCAGTACTTC. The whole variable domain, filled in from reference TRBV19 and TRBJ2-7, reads DGGITQSPKYLFRKEGQNVTLSCEQNLNHDAMYWYRQDPGQGLRLIYYSQIVNDFQKGDIAEGYSVSREKKESFPLTVTSAQKNPTAFYLCASSIGTSGSPYEQYFGPGTRLTVT.